The 2 T cell receptor beta chains below come from one sample, sequenced in a study of CD8 T cells in ankylosing spondylitis. TCRdb re-called the 5' RACE reads through MiXCR, storing one row per CDR3 protein. The repertoire holds hundreds of thousands of distinct CDR3 sequences, with roughly 22% as singletons. The sequencing sample was made of blood, either unsorted or a sorted T cell fraction (not recorded which). Every receptor here comes from a male donor with ankylosing spondylitis or in good health (not recorded which).

The chain joins TRBV25-1 to TRBJ2-3; D may be TRBD2 (6 bases). V lost 6 bases, J lost 4 bases, and 11 bases lay in between. CDR1 MGHDK and CDR2 SYGVNS come from the germline V gene. The CDR3 covers 13 residues. The CDR3 sequence: CASRRGEADTQYF. The CDR3 DNA sequence: TGTGCCAGCAGGCGGGGCGAGGCAGATACGCAGTATTTT.

This clonotype was picked up a small number of times. The chain joins TRBV5-6 to TRBJ2-3; TRBD2 aligns across 7 bases. The junction had 16 bases not matched to a gene; V was cut back by 4 bases and J by 5 bases. The CDR3 covers 17 residues. Germline values: CDR1 SGHDT, CDR2 YYEEEE. This CDR3 is CASSPGRTGKLVDTQYF. The DNA of the CDR3 is TGTGCCAGCAGCCCCGGGAGGACGGGGAAATTGGTAGATACGCAGTATTTT.